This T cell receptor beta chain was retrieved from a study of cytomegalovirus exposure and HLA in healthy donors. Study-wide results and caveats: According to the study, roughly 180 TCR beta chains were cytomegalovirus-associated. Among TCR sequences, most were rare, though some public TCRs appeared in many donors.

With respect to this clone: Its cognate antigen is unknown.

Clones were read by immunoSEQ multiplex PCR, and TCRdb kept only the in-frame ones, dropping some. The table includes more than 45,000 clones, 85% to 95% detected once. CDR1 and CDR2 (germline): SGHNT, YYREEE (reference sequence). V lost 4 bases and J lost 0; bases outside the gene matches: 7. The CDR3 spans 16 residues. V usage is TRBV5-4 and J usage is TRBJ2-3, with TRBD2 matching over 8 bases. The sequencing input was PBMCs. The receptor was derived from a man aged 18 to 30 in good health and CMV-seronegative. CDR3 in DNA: TGTGCCAGCAGCCTAACTAGCGGACTAAGCACAGATACGCAGTATTTT. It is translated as CASSLTSGLSTDTQYF.